The rows below give T cell receptor beta chains drawn from one sample of a study of blood T cell repertoires in COVID-19. Only in-frame clones appear in the TCRdb table, and some are missing; sequencing was by immunoSEQ multiplex PCR. This sample has around 250,000 clones, with 82% found just once. The material sequenced was peripheral blood. These receptor sequences come from a woman aged 18-29 years with acute or convalescent COVID-19. The CDR3 runs from the conserved cysteine through the conserved F or W. The listing skips clone size in some rows; elsewhere it reads once, few, many or a size class.

j_call: TRBJ1-2
v_call: TRBV5-5
clone_size: -
cdr3_aa: CASSLDSYGYTF

j_call: TRBJ1-6
v_call: TRBV30
clone_size: -
cdr3_aa: CAWSWGVSSALHF

j_call: TRBJ1-4
v_call: TRBV7-8
clone_size: -
cdr3_aa: CASSTQGALEKLFF

j_call: TRBJ1-3
v_call: TRBV4-3
clone_size: few
cdr3_aa: CASSQELTGDSGNTIYF

j_call: TRBJ1-2
v_call: TRBV6-1
clone_size: -
cdr3_aa: CASSELATTQYGYTF

j_call: TRBJ2-2
v_call: TRBV7-6
clone_size: -
cdr3_aa: CASSPSRTSGSGELFF

j_call: TRBJ2-3
v_call: TRBV30
clone_size: -
cdr3_aa: CAWSLGLGRSTDTQYF

j_call: TRBJ1-2
v_call: TRBV28
clone_size: -
cdr3_aa: CASGSGEGNYGYTF

j_call: TRBJ1-1
v_call: TRBV6-5
clone_size: -
cdr3_aa: CASSYSPQGGTEAFF

j_call: TRBJ1-2
v_call: TRBV27
clone_size: -
cdr3_aa: CASSPNQGYGYTF

j_call: TRBJ2-1
v_call: TRBV9
clone_size: -
cdr3_aa: CASSVQGPSGSNEQFF

j_call: TRBJ2-7
v_call: TRBV9
clone_size: -
cdr3_aa: CASSVGTASSYEQYF

j_call: TRBJ1-2
v_call: TRBV7-2
clone_size: once
cdr3_aa: CASSFRQGNGYTF

j_call: TRBJ2-1
v_call: TRBV19
clone_size: -
cdr3_aa: CASTTIGTGVNEQFF

j_call: TRBJ1-6
v_call: TRBV28
clone_size: -
cdr3_aa: CASSPGQGFSPLHF

j_call: TRBJ2-7
v_call: TRBV6-5
clone_size: -
cdr3_aa: CASSPGLAGGYEQYF

j_call: TRBJ2-7
v_call: TRBV6-5
clone_size: -
cdr3_aa: CASSGQDYEQYF

j_call: TRBJ1-6
v_call: TRBV19
clone_size: few
cdr3_aa: CASSMFRQSNSPLHF

j_call: TRBJ2-5
v_call: TRBV12-5
clone_size: -
cdr3_aa: CASGYPGGAGETQYF

j_call: TRBJ2-7
v_call: TRBV3-1/TRBV3-2
clone_size: -
cdr3_aa: CASSPSGLLGEKNF

j_call: TRBJ2-1
v_call: TRBV6-5
clone_size: -
cdr3_aa: CASSYSTPEDEQFF

j_call: TRBJ1-6
v_call: TRBV2
clone_size: -
cdr3_aa: CASYLSYNSPLHF

j_call: TRBJ2-7
v_call: TRBV6-2/TRBV6-3
clone_size: -
cdr3_aa: CASRPPGGSYEQYF

j_call: TRBJ2-7
v_call: TRBV19
clone_size: few
cdr3_aa: CASSIHGGQGYEQYF

j_call: TRBJ2-2
v_call: TRBV3-1/TRBV3-2
clone_size: -
cdr3_aa: CASSQGGLAGSTGELFF

j_call: TRBJ1-1
v_call: TRBV6-2/TRBV6-3
clone_size: few
cdr3_aa: CASSGQGFTEAFF

j_call: TRBJ2-3
v_call: TRBV6-1
clone_size: -
cdr3_aa: CASSEDGRGSTDTQYF

j_call: TRBJ1-6
v_call: TRBV19
clone_size: -
cdr3_aa: CASRKGQWANSPLHF

j_call: TRBJ2-1
v_call: TRBV5-6
clone_size: -
cdr3_aa: CASSSLKGEALNNEQFF

j_call: TRBJ2-1
v_call: TRBV19
clone_size: -
cdr3_aa: CASSMFGGREQFF

j_call: TRBJ2-6
v_call: TRBV6-2/TRBV6-3
clone_size: -
cdr3_aa: CASSYPVGPRQQSGANVLTF

j_call: TRBJ2-1
v_call: TRBV18
clone_size: -
cdr3_aa: CASSPQIGTGYNEQFF

j_call: TRBJ2-1
v_call: TRBV7-8
clone_size: -
cdr3_aa: CASSHGTSGRIGSYNEQFF

j_call: TRBJ1-1
v_call: TRBV18
clone_size: -
cdr3_aa: CASSPPGRGQGSEAFF

j_call: TRBJ2-5
v_call: TRBV7-6
clone_size: -
cdr3_aa: CASSSSGGQTQYF

j_call: TRBJ2-1
v_call: TRBV20-1
clone_size: -
cdr3_aa: CSASKGLAGGYEQFF

j_call: TRBJ1-3
v_call: TRBV5-4
clone_size: few
cdr3_aa: CASSLGETGNTIYF

j_call: TRBJ2-7
v_call: TRBV25-1
clone_size: -
cdr3_aa: CASSERGQYEQYF

j_call: TRBJ2-7
v_call: TRBV4-1
clone_size: -
cdr3_aa: CASSQEPGTYEQYF

j_call: TRBJ2-2
v_call: TRBV30
clone_size: few
cdr3_aa: CAWSVRGLNTGELFF

j_call: TRBJ1-1
v_call: TRBV30
clone_size: -
cdr3_aa: CACPPPRDSMNTEAFF

j_call: TRBJ2-4
v_call: TRBV6-1
clone_size: -
cdr3_aa: CASTRQGENIQYF

j_call: TRBJ1-5
v_call: TRBV6-1
clone_size: -
cdr3_aa: CASSESDRVDQPQHF

j_call: TRBJ1-2
v_call: TRBV4-3
clone_size: -
cdr3_aa: CANSPRETNYGYTF

j_call: TRBJ2-6
v_call: TRBV4-1
clone_size: once
cdr3_aa: CASSPEGQSSGANVLTF

j_call: TRBJ2-3
v_call: TRBV7-6
clone_size: -
cdr3_aa: CASSQVGQERDTQYF

j_call: TRBJ1-1
v_call: TRBV6-5
clone_size: -
cdr3_aa: CASRKQGARGAFF

j_call: TRBJ1-4
v_call: TRBV5-6
clone_size: -
cdr3_aa: CASSLGWLPRGEKLFF

j_call: TRBJ1-2
v_call: TRBV19
clone_size: -
cdr3_aa: CASSKTGSDYGYTF

j_call: TRBJ2-5
v_call: TRBV6-5
clone_size: -
cdr3_aa: CASSQGVGETQYF

j_call: TRBJ2-5
v_call: TRBV25-1
clone_size: few
cdr3_aa: CASSESAQKQETQYF

j_call: TRBJ2-5
v_call: TRBV29-1
clone_size: -
cdr3_aa: CSVLLAGDGETQYF

j_call: TRBJ1-2
v_call: TRBV5-1
clone_size: -
cdr3_aa: CASRSIGQGAEGYTF